This record covers a single T cell receptor beta chain. Its antigen remains unidentified. No clone much larger than this one lies a single base away; base qualities are absent. The sample originates from a study of blood T cell repertoires in COVID-19 (dated by TCRdb to the early 2020s). Regarding the complete study: Samples from collaborators originated in the United States, Italy and Spain and spanned both the acute and convalescent phases of COVID-19. The sample metadata nearly always contained a de-identified subject ID, COVID-19 status, age in years and sex. The prospective study material was composed of cDNA or gDNA derived from T cells, B-cell-depleted T cells, or PBMCs. Subjects who had been exposed to COVID-19, were actively infected with it, or had recovered from it provided the deeply sampled blood TCRbeta repertoires that made up the dataset. Samples were obtained from the ongoing ImmuneRACE study (first 160 participants) and from roughly 1,300 subjects provided by 6 global collaborators. A freely available public database, intended as a resource for researchers studying the immune response to SARS-CoV-2, is where the repertoires were released. Where available, HLA class I and class II types were taken from metadata supplied by the sample provider and were not determined by assay-based typing. General study outcomes and caveats: The amount of clinical and demographic metadata varied by source and participant and was provided uncurated.

TCRbeta CDR3 regions were amplified from genomic DNA using the immunoSEQ Assay, a bias-controlled multiplex PCR. In the paper's pipeline: The number of nucleated cells in each sample was estimated from the amplification of reference gene primers within the assay. To quantify the absolute abundance of each unique TCRbeta CDR3 rearrangement, sequence reads were collapsed and filtered. Productive Simpson clonality was computed per sample as the square root of Simpson's diversity index over productive rearrangements. Here the immuneACCESS table is served through TCRdb, limited to in-frame sequences with V and J called. Missing clones are a known gap in these copies; in checked studies unresolved V genes cover under half, and the rest lacks a known reason. V and J calls and clone size are as listed in that table; D and trimming were resolved from the DNA. The sample has about 250,000 clones on record, over 65% of them singletons. The top ten hold about 3.1% of the sample.

Whole blood was collected in K2EDTA tubes by collaborating institutions according to the institutions' own protocols. For TCRbeta analysis, collaborators shipped samples as frozen whole blood, isolated PBMCs, or DNA extracted from either of those sample types. The specimen sequenced was peripheral blood. The clonotype originates from a woman at least 80 years old with acute or convalescent COVID-19.

The bases are TGCGCCAGCAGCCATATTGGCAGGGGAATAGGAAACACTGAAGCTTTCTTT. It encodes CASSHIGRGIGNTEAFF. Rearrangement joined TRBV4-1 to TRBJ1-1; TRBD1 is a possible D gene, resting on 6 matching bases. Including the terminal cysteine and phenylalanine, the CDR3 comprises 17 residues. Kept here is only the CDR3 DNA, which spans 51 bases and is read in frame from base 1. V and J lose 3 bases and 2 bases, and a span of 19 bases separates them. CDR1 and CDR2 are drawn from the germline V gene: MGHRA, YSYEKL.